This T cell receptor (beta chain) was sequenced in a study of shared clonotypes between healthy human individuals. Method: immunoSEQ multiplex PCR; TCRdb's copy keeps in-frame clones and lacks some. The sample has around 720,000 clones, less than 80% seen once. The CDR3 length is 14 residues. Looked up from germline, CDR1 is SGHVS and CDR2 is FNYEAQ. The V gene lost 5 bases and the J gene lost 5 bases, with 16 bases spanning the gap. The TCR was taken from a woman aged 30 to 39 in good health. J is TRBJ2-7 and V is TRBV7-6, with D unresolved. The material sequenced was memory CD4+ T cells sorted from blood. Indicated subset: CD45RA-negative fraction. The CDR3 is CASSPRPSIHEQYF. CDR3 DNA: TGTGCCAGCAGCCCCCGACCGTCTATCCACGAGCAGTACTTC.